The sequence of this T cell receptor (beta chain) was determined in a study of T cell responses to AZD1222 COVID-19 vaccine. The CDR3 length is 12 residues. V was clipped by 5 bases and J by 8 bases, with 9 bases between them. Study-wide results and limits: Among vaccine-associated CD4 TCRs, coverage spanned spike, with dominance at 160-218 and 743-854.

This clone was recorded only once. The antigen is unknown. Second-dose intervals near 4 or 12 weeks were combined. TCRdb's copy holds only in-frame clones and misses some; the assay was immunoSEQ multiplex PCR. The profile shows 200,000 or so clones, roughly 92% of them singletons. Here the sequenced sample was peripheral blood, taken 28 days after the second AZD1222 dose. This clonotype originated in an adult who received the AZD1222 COVID-19 vaccine. The chain recombines TRBV12-3 or TRBV12-4 with TRBJ1-4; D is undetermined. CDR3 loop: CASSEIREKLFF. The CDR3 DNA is TGTGCCAGCAGTGAGATACGAGAAAAACTGTTTTTT.